This T cell receptor beta chain was retrieved from a study of T cells in Graves' hyperthyroidism and ophthalmopathy. This clonotype occurred many times. Its antigen is unidentified. Germline-derived CDR1 and CDR2 are MDHEN and SYDVKM. J gave up 1 base and V 3 bases, and 11 bases lay outside the gene matches. There are 17 residues in the CDR3. Overall study findings and caveats: Among clonotypes expanded in thyroid above 0.001, most were also found in blood.

Diagnosis rested on symptoms, serum thyroxine and TRAb, thyroid ultrasound, and orbital computed tomography. RNA transcripts yielded amplified TCR beta CDR3 regions. Researchers ran a first-round RT-PCR on the TCR CDR3 using the HTBI primer set. TCRdb re-analysed the multiplex PCR reads in MiXCR, keeping a single row per CDR3 protein. The data show about 360,000 distinct CDR3 sequences, 15% to 18% seen once. Source material: blood. V and J are TRBV28 and TRBJ2-5; 7 bases align to TRBD1. The source of this sequence is a woman aged 18-29 years with Graves' hyperthyroidism that later progressed to Graves' ophthalmopathy. The CDR3 coding sequence is TGTGCCAGCAGTTTCTTGGGCAGGGGGACGCCCCAAGAGACCCAGTACTTC. Translation: CASSFLGRGTPQETQYF.